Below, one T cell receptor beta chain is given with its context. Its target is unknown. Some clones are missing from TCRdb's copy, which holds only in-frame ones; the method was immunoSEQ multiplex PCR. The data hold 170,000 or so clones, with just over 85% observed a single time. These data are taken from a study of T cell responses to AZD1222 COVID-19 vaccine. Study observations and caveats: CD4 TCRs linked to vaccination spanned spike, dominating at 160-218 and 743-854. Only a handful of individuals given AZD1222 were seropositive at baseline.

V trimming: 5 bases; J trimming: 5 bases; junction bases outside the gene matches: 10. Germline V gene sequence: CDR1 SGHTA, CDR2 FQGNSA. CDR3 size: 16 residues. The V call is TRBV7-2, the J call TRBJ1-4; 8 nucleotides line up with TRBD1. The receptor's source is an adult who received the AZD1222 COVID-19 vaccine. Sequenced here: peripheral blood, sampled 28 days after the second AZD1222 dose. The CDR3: CASSHNSGTGNEKLFF. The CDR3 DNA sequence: TGTGCCAGCAGCCACAATTCCGGGACAGGAAATGAAAAACTGTTTTTT.